A selection of T cell receptor beta chains follows, all from one sample in a study of T cell changes during pregnancy in multiple sclerosis. The protocol was immunoSEQ multiplex PCR, while the TCRdb copy is restricted to in-frame clones and leaves out a portion. The table lists 91,000 or so clones, over 85% of them singletons. Material: peripheral blood, obtained after pregnancy. The receptors shown here come from a female donor with multiple sclerosis, enrolled in a pregnancy study. Each CDR3 is given with its conserved first and last residue. Fields, in order: V gene, CDR3 protein.

V: TRBV5-6
CDR3: CASSLEGLADYNEQFF

V: TRBV28
CDR3: CASSPPGLAGVETQYF

V: TRBV30
CDR3: CAWTHGLAGRPSPKAANYGYTF

V: TRBV7-9
CDR3: CASSLGVAGDEQYF

V: TRBV19
CDR3: CASSILRDRANEQFF

V: TRBV14
CDR3: CASKLAEYTGELFF

V: TRBV25-1
CDR3: CASSDSASDEQFF

V: TRBV11-2
CDR3: CASSLDPSSYGYTF

V: TRBV28
CDR3: CASTPPPGEPWGNTIYF

V: TRBV27
CDR3: CASFGGSLFYYEQYF

V: TRBV4-1
CDR3: CASSQEFGQGREQYF

V: TRBV30
CDR3: CAWSVGQGQDEQYF

V: TRBV28
CDR3: CASSPGQGIPYEQYF

V: TRBV4-3
CDR3: CASSQERGVAGVVYNEQFF

V: TRBV28
CDR3: CASSSWDSQGSGANVLTF

V: TRBV4-1
CDR3: CASSQSQGADTQYF

V: TRBV4-1
CDR3: CASSLLELSPPVF

V: TRBV19
CDR3: CASSHRGNTEAFF

V: TRBV30
CDR3: CAWSGTGVILNTEAFF

V: TRBV6-1
CDR3: CASSLAGDTQYF

V: TRBV27
CDR3: CASGDSNQPQHF

V: TRBV7-9
CDR3: CASSLAPPESDTQYF

V: TRBV27
CDR3: CASRRTGSTDTQYF

V: TRBV7-8
CDR3: CASSKDSYLSVF

V: TRBV2
CDR3: CASSDGTAPEQYF

V: TRBV9
CDR3: CASSLQGGHEQYF

V: TRBV9
CDR3: CASSVVRAGGNNEQFF

V: TRBV30
CDR3: CAGKSIADEQFF

V: TRBV5-6
CDR3: CASSLGRGGRNYGYTF

V: TRBV7-9
CDR3: CASSPGQGFVEQYF

V: TRBV5-1
CDR3: CASSLADRGFKGYTF

V: TRBV30
CDR3: CAWSVPRAYSNQPQHF

V: TRBV7-9
CDR3: CASSPGMGHFYEQYF

V: TRBV7-6
CDR3: CASSLEYTGRNTEAFF

V: TRBV7-9
CDR3: CASSFQGMNTEAFF

V: TRBV5-1
CDR3: CASSSGLTGLGGELFF

V: TRBV9
CDR3: CASSATGDEQYF

V: TRBV9
CDR3: CASSGPDRVDFGAFF

V: TRBV29-1
CDR3: CSAGLSGNQETQYF

V: TRBV27
CDR3: CASRPWTSENQETQYF